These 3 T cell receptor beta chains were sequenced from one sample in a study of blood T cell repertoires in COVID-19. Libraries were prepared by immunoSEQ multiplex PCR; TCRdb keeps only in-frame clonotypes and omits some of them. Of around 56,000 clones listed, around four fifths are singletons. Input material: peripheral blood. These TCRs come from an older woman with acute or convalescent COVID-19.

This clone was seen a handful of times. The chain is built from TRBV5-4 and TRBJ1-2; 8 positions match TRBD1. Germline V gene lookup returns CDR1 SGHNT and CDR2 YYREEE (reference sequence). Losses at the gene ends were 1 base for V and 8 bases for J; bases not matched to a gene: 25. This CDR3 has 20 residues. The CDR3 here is CASSLTSRGRSTSSPRGYTF. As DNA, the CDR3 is TGTGCCAGCAGCTTGACGAGCAGGGGGCGCTCAACTTCTTCGCCGAGAGGCTACACCTTC.

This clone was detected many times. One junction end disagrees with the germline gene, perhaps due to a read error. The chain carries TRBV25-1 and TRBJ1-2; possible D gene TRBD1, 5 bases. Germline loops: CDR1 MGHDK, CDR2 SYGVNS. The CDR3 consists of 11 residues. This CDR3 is CASSALTVSVF. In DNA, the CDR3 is TGTGCCAGCAGTGCACTGACAGTATCTGTGTTC.

As DNA, the CDR3 is TGTGCCAGCAGCAAAAGACGAGATATATCGGGGACAGACAAGGGCAATCAGCCCCAGCATTTT. This sequence encodes CASSKRRDISGTDKGNQPQHF. This sequence joins TRBV21-1 and TRBJ1-5; the DNA was not compared with TRBD1, the D call given in the table. TRBV21-1 is an annotated pseudogene. There are 21 residues in the CDR3.